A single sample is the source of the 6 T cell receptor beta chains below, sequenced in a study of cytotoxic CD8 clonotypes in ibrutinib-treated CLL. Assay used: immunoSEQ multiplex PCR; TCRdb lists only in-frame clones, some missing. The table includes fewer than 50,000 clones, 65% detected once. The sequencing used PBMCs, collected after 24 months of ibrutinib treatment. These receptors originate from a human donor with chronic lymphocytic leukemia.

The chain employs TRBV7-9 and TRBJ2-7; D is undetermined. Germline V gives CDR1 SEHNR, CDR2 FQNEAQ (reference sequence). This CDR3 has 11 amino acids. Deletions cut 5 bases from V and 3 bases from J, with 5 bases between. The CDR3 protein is CASSRLYEQYF. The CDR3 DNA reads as TGTGCCAGCAGCCGTCTCTACGAGCAGTACTTC.

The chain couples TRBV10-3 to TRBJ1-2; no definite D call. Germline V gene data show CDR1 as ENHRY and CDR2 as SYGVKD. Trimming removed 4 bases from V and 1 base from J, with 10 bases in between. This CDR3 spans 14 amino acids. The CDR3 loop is CAISALPNNYGYTF. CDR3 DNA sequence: TGTGCCATCAGTGCATTACCCAATAACTATGGCTACACCTTC.

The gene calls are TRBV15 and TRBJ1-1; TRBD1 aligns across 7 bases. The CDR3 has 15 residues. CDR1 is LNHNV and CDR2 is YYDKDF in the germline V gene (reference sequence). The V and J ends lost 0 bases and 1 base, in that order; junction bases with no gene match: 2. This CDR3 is CATSRDRDRNTEAFF. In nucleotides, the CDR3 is TGTGCCACCAGCAGAGATCGGGACAGGAACACTGAAGCTTTCTTT.

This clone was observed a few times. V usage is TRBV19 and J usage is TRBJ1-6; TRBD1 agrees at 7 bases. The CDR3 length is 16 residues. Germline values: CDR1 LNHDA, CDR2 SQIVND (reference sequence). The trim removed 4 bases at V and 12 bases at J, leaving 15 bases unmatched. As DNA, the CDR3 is TGTGCCAGTAGTACCCTCGGGGACAGCTCAATTCAACCCCTCCACTTT. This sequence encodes CASSTLGDSSIQPLHF. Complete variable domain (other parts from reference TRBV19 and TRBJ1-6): DGGITQSPKYLFRKEGQNVTLSCEQNLNHDAMYWYRQDPGQGLRLIYYSQIVNDFQKGDIAEGYSVSREKKESFPLTVTSAQKNPTAFYLCASSTLGDSSIQPLHFGNGTRLTVT.

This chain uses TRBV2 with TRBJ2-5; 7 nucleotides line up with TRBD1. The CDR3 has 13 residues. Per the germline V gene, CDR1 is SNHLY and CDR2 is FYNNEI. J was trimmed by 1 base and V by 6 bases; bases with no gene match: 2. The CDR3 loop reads CASSRQGQETQYF. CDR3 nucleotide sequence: TGTGCCAGCAGCCGACAGGGCCAAGAGACCCAGTACTTC.

CDR3 sequence reads: CAISEGGRAFF. The CDR3 DNA reads as TGTGCCATCAGTGAAGGAGGGCGGGCTTTCTTT. The gene calls are TRBV10-3 and TRBJ1-1; D is uncertain. The germline V and J ends were trimmed by 3 bases and 11 bases, with 10 bases remaining between them. The germline V gene has CDR1 ENHRY and CDR2 SYGVKD. The CDR3 runs 11 residues.